A single sample is the source of the 20 T cell receptor beta chains below, sequenced in a study of shared clonotypes between healthy human individuals. Naive CD8 populations comprised CD45RO-negative cells positively selected for CCR7, excluding terminally differentiated effector memory CD45RA+ cells. The data were produced by immunoSEQ multiplex PCR, yet TCRdb's version contains in-frame clones alone and is incomplete. The repertoire holds about 750,000 clones, with more than 85% as singletons. The source material was naive CD8+ T cells sorted from blood. These receptors were obtained from a young man in good health.

The V gene is TRBV5-6, the J gene TRBJ1-5; 9 bases map to TRBD1. The V segment lost 0 bases and the J segment 7 bases; nucleotides outside the gene matches: 5. CDR1 is SGHDT, CDR2 YYEEEE, per germline. CDR3 length: 15 amino acids. In nucleotides, the CDR3 is TGTGCCAGCAGCTTGGGAGGGGGGACAGGGCAGCCCCAGCATTTT. The encoded protein is CASSLGGGTGQPQHF.

Only one count was recorded for this clone. The chain combines TRBV11-2 with TRBJ2-7; 9 bases map to TRBD1. This CDR3 is built from 13 residues. V dropped 5 bases and J dropped 2; count of bases not matched to a gene: 1. The germline V gene encodes CDR1 SGHAT and CDR2 FQNNGV. CDR3 protein: CASSGQGPYEQYF. CDR3 bases: TGTGCCAGCAGCGGACAGGGGCCCTACGAGCAGTACTTC.

The chain uses TRBV9 and TRBJ2-7; D might be TRBD1 or TRBD2, each matching 6 bases. Germline V gives CDR1 SGDLS, CDR2 YYNGEE. The CDR3 is 15 residues long. V lost 3 bases and J lost 2, with 15 bases in between. The CDR3 nucleotides read TGTGCCAGCAGCGAGGGGGGATCCCTTACCTACGAGCAGTACTTC. This gives the protein CASSEGGSLTYEQYF.

CDR3 coding DNA: TGTGCCAGTAGTGTCGGTTTGGCCTCGGATGAGCAGTTCTTC. Encoded protein: CASSVGLASDEQFF. The gene calls are TRBV19 and TRBJ2-1; D gene ambiguous. V gave up 5 bases and J gave up 8 bases, with 16 bases separating them. The CDR3 sequence is 14 residues long. Germline CDR1 and CDR2: LNHDA and SQIVND (reference sequence).

The chain links TRBV28 to TRBJ2-7; 8 nucleotides match TRBD1. The CDR3 spans 14 residues. Germline CDR1 is MDHEN and CDR2 is SYDVKM. The V and J ends lost 7 bases and 3 bases, in that order; junction bases with no gene match: 8. DNA of the CDR3: TGTGCCAGCAAACGCGGACAGGGATTCTACGAGCAGTACTTC. Translated, it gives CASKRGQGFYEQYF. Filled out from reference TRBV28 and TRBJ2-7, the complete variable domain reads DVKVTQSSRYLVKRTGEKVFLECVQDMDHENMFWYRQDPGLGLRLIYFSYDVKMKEKGDIPEGYSVSREKKERFSLILESASTNQTSMYLCASKRGQGFYEQYFGPGTRLTVT.

The chain joins TRBV28 to TRBJ1-5; possibly TRBD1 for D (5 bases). The V end lost 5 bases, the J end lost 4 bases, and 15 bases lay between the germline ends. The CDR3 has 15 residues. In germline, CDR1 is MDHEN, CDR2 SYDVKM. The CDR3 region has the DNA TGTGCCAGCAGTCTGTACAGGACGGGAAATCAGCCCCAGCATTTT. It encodes CASSLYRTGNQPQHF.

The CDR3 region has the DNA TGTGCCAGCAGCTTTAACCCGTTTGACTCGAGATTTTCCTACAATGAGCAGTTCTTC. It yields the protein CASSFNPFDSRFSYNEQFF. V and J are TRBV7-2 and TRBJ2-1; D is ambiguous. This CDR3 spans 19 amino acids. The germline gives CDR1 SGHTA, CDR2 FQGNSA. Deletions cut 3 bases from V and 1 base from J, with 22 bases between.

The table lists this clone with a count of one. As DNA, the CDR3 is TGTGCCAGCAGCCACCCAGGGGCCGGGGAGCTGTTTTTT. Protein: CASSHPGAGELFF. The chain recombines TRBV11-1 with TRBJ2-2; tentative D call: TRBD1 (6 bases). The CDR3 sequence is 13 residues long. Looked up from germline, CDR1 is SGHAT and CDR2 is FQDESV (reference sequence). Trimming shortened V by 5 bases and J by 6 bases, and 10 bases separated the two germline ends. The full variable domain, completed using reference TRBV11-1 and TRBJ2-2, is EAEVAQSPRYKITEKSQAVAFWCDPISGHATLYWYRQILGQGPELLVQFQDESVVDDSQLPKDRFSAERLKGVDSTLKIQPAELGDSAMYLCASSHPGAGELFFGEGSRLTVL.

The CDR3 sequence: CASSLELGSGNTIYF. CDR3 DNA: TGTGCCAGCAGCTTGGAGCTAGGCTCTGGAAACACCATATATTTT. The V and J genes are TRBV5-6 and TRBJ1-3; D is undetermined. V lost 0 bases and J 0 bases, leaving 7 bases between the germline ends. CDR1 is SGHDT and CDR2 is YYEEEE in the germline V gene. The CDR3 spans 15 residues.

V is TRBV5-4 and J is TRBJ2-1, with D unclear. This CDR3 has 15 residues. Germline lookup yields CDR1 SGHNT and CDR2 YYREEE (reference sequence). V lost 2 bases and J 0 bases, leaving 9 bases between the germline ends. CDR3 in amino acids: CASSFTVSSYNEQFF. Here the CDR3 DNA reads TGTGCCAGCAGCTTTACGGTGAGCTCCTACAATGAGCAGTTCTTC.

V and J are TRBV7-9 and TRBJ1-4; TRBD1 is a possible D gene (6 bases). Germline CDR1 is SEHNR and CDR2 is FQNEAQ (reference sequence). With 1 base removed from V and 10 bases from J, the gap between germline ends came to 16 bases. The CDR3 sequence is 15 residues long. CDR3 residues: CASSLGSGERGKLFF. CDR3 DNA: TGTGCCAGCAGCTTAGGGTCAGGGGAAAGAGGAAAACTGTTTTTT.

This clone has just a few counts. Different DNA sequences within this sample yield the same CDR3. The chain combines TRBV6-5 with TRBJ2-7; D unclear. Per germline, CDR1 MNHEY and CDR2 SVGAGI. Trimming removed 0 bases from V and 3 bases from J, with 6 bases in between. CDR3 size: 13 residues. The CDR3 DNA is TGTGCCAGCAGTTACTCCGCCGGCTACGAGCAGTACTTC. As protein: CASSYSAGYEQYF.

This clone was seen just once. V usage is TRBV7-9 and J usage is TRBJ2-7, with D possibly TRBD1 on 5 matching bases. Germline lookup yields CDR1 SEHNR and CDR2 FQNEAQ (reference sequence). V was cut by 5 bases and J by 2 bases, with 10 bases left in between. This CDR3 has 13 residues. This chain's CDR3 is CASSADSAYEQYF. The CDR3 coding sequence is TGTGCCAGCAGCGCCGACAGTGCCTACGAGCAGTACTTC.

V and J are TRBV9 and TRBJ1-2, with D possibly TRBD1 on 6 matching bases. CDR1 is SGDLS, CDR2 YYNGEE, per germline. CDR3 size: 15 residues. Trimming stripped 3 bases from V and 4 bases from J, with 16 bases between. In nucleotides, the CDR3 is TGTGCCAGCAGCGCCGGAGGGGGGCAGCTCTATGGCTACACCTTC. It is translated as CASSAGGGQLYGYTF.

The genes are TRBV27 and TRBJ2-7; 9 nucleotides align to TRBD1. Germline assignment: CDR1 MNHEY and CDR2 SMNVEV (reference sequence). Trimming cost V 5 bases and J 7 bases; bases outside gene matches: 6. This CDR3 has 13 amino acids. Here the CDR3 DNA reads TGTGCCAGCAGTGAACAGGGGGCGTGGGAGCAGTACTTC. Amino acid sequence: CASSEQGAWEQYF.

Worth noting for this clone: The same CDR3 is also encoded by other DNA sequences in this sample. The chain combines TRBV7-3 with TRBJ2-3, with 11 bases that match TRBD2. Germline loops: CDR1 SGHTA, CDR2 FQGTGA. V dropped 5 bases and J dropped 4; count of bases not matched to a gene: 5. This CDR3 region has 15 residues. In DNA form, the CDR3 reads TGTGCCAGCAGCCCTCTAGCGGGAGGAGCAGATACGCAGTATTTT. Translation gives CASSPLAGGADTQYF. Combining the CDR3 with reference TRBV7-3 and TRBJ2-3 gives the whole variable domain GAGVSQTPSNKVTEKGKYVELRCDPISGHTALYWYRQSLGQGPEFLIYFQGTGAADDSGLPNDRFFAVRPEGSVSTLKIQRTERGDSAVYLCASSPLAGGADTQYFGPGTRLTVL.

The chain links TRBV7-6 to TRBJ2-7, with TRBD2 matching over 7 bases. V was clipped by 3 bases and J by 5 bases; unmatched bases: 13. Germline-derived CDR1 and CDR2 are SGHVS and FNYEAQ. CDR3 size: 16 residues. The CDR3 DNA sequence: TGTGCCAGCAGCTTGGGGTCAGAGGGGAGGGACGACGAGCAGTACTTC. Its protein product is CASSLGSEGRDDEQYF.

V usage is TRBV5-8 and J usage is TRBJ2-7, with TRBD2 matching over 9 bases. V lost 3 bases to trimming and J lost 3 bases; unmatched junction nucleotides: 7. The CDR3 covers 15 residues. Germline V gene data show CDR1 as SGHTS and CDR2 as YDEGEE. Here the CDR3 reads CASSSLAGVGYEQYF. Written as DNA, the CDR3 is TGTGCCAGCAGCTCCTTAGCGGGAGTCGGCTACGAGCAGTACTTC.

CDR3 DNA: TGTGCCGTTGGGCCAGGCGCAGTAGACTATGGCTACACCTTC. Translated, it gives CAVGPGAVDYGYTF. The chain carries TRBV2 and TRBJ1-2; no clear D. The CDR3 sequence is 14 residues long. Germline loops: CDR1 SNHLY, CDR2 FYNNEI. Between the trimmed V and J ends, which lost 11 bases and 3 bases, there was a span of 19 bases.

The rearrangement uses TRBV11-2 and TRBJ2-7; tentatively, D is TRBD1 (6 bases). Germline CDR1 is SGHAT and CDR2 is FQNNGV. Trimming took 5 bases from V and 3 from J, leaving 17 bases between them. CDR3 length: 15 amino acids. The CDR3 sequence is CASSQGLARVYEQYF. As DNA, the CDR3 is TGTGCCAGCAGCCAGGGGTTAGCGAGGGTCTACGAGCAGTACTTC.